Included here is one TCR beta chain sequence, with context. Its antigen is not known. The data stem from a study of T cells in Graves' hyperthyroidism and ophthalmopathy. At the level of the study: The blood sample was taken at first diagnosis, before treatment began.

The investigators amplified TCR beta CDR3 regions from RNA transcripts. The HTBI set primed first-round TCR CDR3 RT-PCR. Each CDR3 protein is one row after TCRdb ran MiXCR on the multiplex PCR reads. The table records about 710,000 distinct CDR3 sequences, 15% to 20% of them present only once. Trimming took 3 bases from V and 5 from J; bases not matched to a gene: 7. CDR1 is MGHRA and CDR2 is YSYEKL in the germline V gene. The CDR3 length is 15 residues. Whole-study findings and limits: Most clonotypes expanded in thyroid above 0.001 were likewise present in blood. Ophthalmopathy was told apart from stable hyperthyroidism by a 13 V-J model.

V gene TRBV4-1 combines with J gene TRBJ2-7, with 10 bases lining up with TRBD2. This receptor was taken from a man aged 18-30 years with Graves' hyperthyroidism. Input material: blood. Here the CDR3 DNA reads TGCGCCAGCAGCCACCCGGGACTAGCGTACCACGAGCAGTACTTC. Translating gives CASSHPGLAYHEQYF.